Sequencing of this T cell receptor (beta chain) was carried out in a study of regulatory T cells in long-lasting Graves disease. Study-wide findings and caveats: Less diverse TCR repertoires were seen in persistent Graves' patients than in newly diagnosed ones.

This clonotype was seen repeatedly, ten times or more. What it binds is unknown. The germline V gene has CDR1 LGHDT and CDR2 YNNKEL (reference sequence). Trimming removed 6 bases at V and 5 bases at J, with 10 bases between. The CDR3 is made up of 12 amino acids. Documented time point: newly diagnosed GD, antithyroid drugs for less than 3 months. PBMC-extracted RNA yielded the TCR library. The TCR beta library used iRepertoire HTBI primers with Arm-PCR amplification of CDR3. Each CDR3 protein gets one entry after TCRdb re-called the multiplex PCR reads with MiXCR. This sample has about 620,000 distinct CDR3 sequences, with approximately 15% found just once. These data also formed part of another study, on T cells in Graves' hyperthyroidism and ophthalmopathy. In that study: First-round RT-PCR with HTBI primers amplified the TCR CDR3 region.

The source of this sequence is a woman aged 25 to 39 with Graves disease. The sequences come from peripheral blood mononuclear cells (PBMCs), collected at new diagnosis, from a patient treated with antithyroid drugs. This sequence joins TRBV3-1 and TRBJ1-2, with a weak D call TRBD1 (5 bases). The CDR3 here is CASSQGAYGYTF. In nucleotides, the CDR3 is TGTGCCAGCAGTCAGGGTGCATATGGCTACACCTTC. Complete variable domain (other parts from reference TRBV3-1 and TRBJ1-2): DTAVSQTPKYLVTQMGNDKSIKCEQNLGHDTMYWYKQDSKKFLKIMFSYNNKELIINETVPNRFSPKSPDKAHLNLHINSLELGDSAVYFCASSQGAYGYTFGSGTRLTVV.